This TCR beta chain originates from a study of CD8+ T cells in alopecia areata. Looking at the study overall: Treated patients took oral tofacitinib at 5 to 10 mg twice daily.

Investigators isolated RNA and reverse transcribed it into cDNA to act as the sequencing template. This table comes from immunoSEQ multiplex PCR, and its TCRdb copy is limited to in-frame clones, with some not included. The sample comprises around 110,000 clones, over 80% of which are singletons, and less than 30% rests with the top ten. The germline V gene encodes CDR1 MNHEY and CDR2 SMNVEV (reference sequence). This CDR3 spans 19 amino acids. The ends lost 0 bases at V and 0 bases at J; junction bases unmatched: 8. Treatment in this sample: oral pan-JAK inhibitor, 5-10 mg twice daily. Specimens obtained from alopecia areata patients comprised lesional scalp punch biopsies and peripheral blood.

The source of this sequence is a human donor with alopecia areata. The specimen comprised CD8+ T cells sorted from blood, sampled at week 24, from a patient treated with tofacitinib. This sequence joins TRBV27 and TRBJ2-3, with TRBD2 identical over 11 bases. The CDR3 spells CASSLSPLAGALSTDTQYF. The DNA of the CDR3 is TGTGCCAGCAGTTTATCTCCACTAGCGGGGGCCCTAAGCACAGATACGCAGTATTTT.